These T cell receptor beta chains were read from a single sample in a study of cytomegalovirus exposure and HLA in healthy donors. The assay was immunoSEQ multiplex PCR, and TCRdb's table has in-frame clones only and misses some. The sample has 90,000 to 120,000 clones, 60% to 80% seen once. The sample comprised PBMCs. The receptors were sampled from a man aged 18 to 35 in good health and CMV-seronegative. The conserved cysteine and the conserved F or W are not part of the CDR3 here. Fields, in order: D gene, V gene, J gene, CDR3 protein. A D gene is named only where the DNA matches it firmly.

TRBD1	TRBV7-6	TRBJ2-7	ASSLQNHLDRAYEQY
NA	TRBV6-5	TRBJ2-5	ASNQGWQETQY
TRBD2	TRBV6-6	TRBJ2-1	ASSYSRLAGNEQF
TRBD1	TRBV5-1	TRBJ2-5	ASRGTGGQILETQY
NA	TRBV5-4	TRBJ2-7	ASAGGAPGSTYEQY
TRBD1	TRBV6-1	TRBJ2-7	ASSADRARGFEQY
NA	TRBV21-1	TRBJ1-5	ASSKEDRGFYSNQPQH
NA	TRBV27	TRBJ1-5	ASRTDYQPQH
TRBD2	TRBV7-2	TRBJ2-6	ASSPGGSGANVLT
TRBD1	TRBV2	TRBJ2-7	ASSEGTGDEQY
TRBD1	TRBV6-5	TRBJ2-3	ASSDRAFTDTQY